This section outlines one T cell receptor beta chain sequence together with its context. Its antigen is unknown. This sample was included in a study of cytomegalovirus exposure and HLA in healthy donors. Study as a whole: The approximately 130 validation repertoires matched the roughly 700 first-cohort repertoires in platform, a later analysis reported.

The repertoire was sequenced with immunoSEQ multiplex PCR; TCRdb's copy has only in-frame clones and lacks some. Among roughly 45,000 clones listed, approximately 95% were seen once. J gave up 4 bases and V 4 bases, and 11 bases lay outside the gene matches. Germline V gives CDR1 SGHRS, CDR2 YFSETQ. The CDR3 has 18 amino acids. Study-wide findings and caveats: It was found in a later analysis that first-cohort TCR clusters tended to co-occur in the 100 to 150 validation repertoires.

The chain has TRBV5-1 and TRBJ2-3; 14 bases are a match to TRBD2. Sample: PBMCs. This TCR was recovered from a young woman in good health and CMV-seropositive. The CDR3 coding sequence is TGCGCCAGCAGCCAGACTAGCGGGAGGGCCTTGTCAGCAGATACGCAGTATTTT. This sequence encodes CASSQTSGRALSADTQYF.